One sample yielded the 28 T cell receptor beta chains listed below, sequenced in a study of cytomegalovirus exposure and HLA in healthy donors. It was with 60 Vbeta and 13 Jbeta primers that the PCR ran. TCRdb's table, derived via immunoSEQ multiplex PCR, lists solely in-frame clones and lacks some. The table lists 100,000 to 150,000 clones, 80% of them singletons. Sequenced input: PBMCs. The receptors originated from a male donor in good health and CMV-seronegative.

With respect to this clone: The germline gene is not matched at one end of the junction; a read error may be the cause. This sequence joins TRBV2 and TRBJ2-7, with TRBD1 identical over 8 bases. The V gene's germline CDR1 is SNHLY and CDR2 FYNNEI. This CDR3 has 12 amino acids. The CDR3 loop is CLGHRGTQEQYF. The CDR3 nucleotides are TGCCTCGGACACAGGGGGACTCAAGAGCAGTACTTC.

The chain is built from TRBV5-5 and TRBJ1-1; a weak D match, TRBD1 (5 bases). The CDR3 has 16 residues. Trimming took 4 bases from V and 0 from J, leaving 16 bases between them. CDR1 is SGHKS, CDR2 YYEKEE, per germline (reference sequence). The CDR3 spells CASSLTGAFLNTEAFF. CDR3 bases: TGTGCCAGCAGCCTAACAGGCGCATTTCTGAACACTGAAGCTTTCTTT.

This clone was detected a few times. CDR3 in amino acids: CASSGGGVGNQPQHF. CDR3 bases: TGTGCCAGCAGTGGAGGGGGAGTGGGCAATCAGCCCCAGCATTTT. V is TRBV2 and J is TRBJ1-5, with a weak D call TRBD1 (6 bases). This CDR3 has 15 amino acids. Trimming stripped 4 bases from V and 2 bases from J, with 12 bases between. Germline-derived CDR1 and CDR2 are SNHLY and FYNNEI.

This clone was picked up a small number of times. One end of the junction fails to match germline, which may point to a read error. The rearrangement uses TRBV6-4 and TRBJ2-6; TRBD1 matches 8 bases. This CDR3 spans 16 amino acids. Germline V gives CDR1 MRHNA, CDR2 SNTAGT. For the CDR3, the DNA is TGTGCCAGCAGTCCCCGGACAGGGTCTGGGGCCAACGGCCTGACTTTC. Protein sequence: CASSPRTGSGANGLTF.

The chain recombines TRBV27 with TRBJ1-5, with unresolved D. Between the trimmed V and J ends, which lost 6 bases and 0 bases, there was a span of 27 bases. The CDR3 is 20 residues long. Germline CDR1 is MNHEY and CDR2 is SMNVEV (reference sequence). CDR3 protein: CASRSQTGAGASNSNQPQHF. CDR3 in DNA: TGTGCCAGCAGATCGCAGACGGGTGCGGGCGCTTCTAATAGCAATCAGCCCCAGCATTTT.

V and J are TRBV2 and TRBJ2-3; D unresolved. This CDR3 comprises 16 residues. V lost 4 bases and J 2 bases, leaving 16 bases between the germline ends. The germline CDR1 and CDR2 sequences are SNHLY and FYNNEI. The CDR3 loop is CASSVGHRFYTDTQYF. DNA for the CDR3: TGTGCCAGCAGTGTTGGGCACCGTTTTTACACAGATACGCAGTATTTT.

The chain uses TRBV6-1 and TRBJ2-7; the match to TRBD2 covers 7 bases. V shed 4 bases, J shed 0 bases, and the junction held 9 bases outside the gene matches. The germline V gene has CDR1 MNHNS and CDR2 SASEGT. The CDR3 is 16 amino acids. CDR3 region: CASSAPSGHSSYEQYF. In nucleotides, the CDR3 is TGTGCCAGCAGTGCCCCTAGCGGTCACAGCTCCTACGAGCAGTACTTC.

The rearrangement uses TRBV4-2 and TRBJ1-2; possible D gene TRBD1, 6 bases. Germline V gene data show CDR1 as LGHNA and CDR2 as YNFKEQ. This CDR3 spans 17 amino acids. V lost 0 bases and J lost 4, with 18 bases in between. The CDR3 region is CASSQEPTSTGVYGYTF. The CDR3 coding sequence is TGTGCCAGCAGCCAAGAGCCCACCTCGACAGGAGTCTATGGCTACACCTTC.

V usage is TRBV5-1 and J usage is TRBJ2-7, with 7 bases that match TRBD1. Looked up from germline, CDR1 is SGHRS and CDR2 is YFSETQ. CDR3 length equals 16 residues. The ends lost 4 bases at V and 2 bases at J; junction bases unmatched: 12. Here the CDR3 DNA reads TGCGCCAGCAGCCAAAGCCTTACAGGGGTGACCTACGAGCAGTACTTC. Translated, it gives CASSQSLTGVTYEQYF. Filled out from reference TRBV5-1 and TRBJ2-7, the complete variable domain reads KAGVTQTPRYLIKTRGQQVTLSCSPISGHRSVSWYQQTPGQGLQFLFEYFSETQRNKGNFPGRFSGRQFSNSRSEMNVSTLELGDSALYLCASSQSLTGVTYEQYFGPGTRLTVT.

This sequence joins TRBV9 and TRBJ2-7; 7 positions match TRBD1. The V segment lost 0 bases and the J segment 0 bases; nucleotides outside the gene matches: 3. The CDR3 runs to 15 residues. The germline CDR1 and CDR2 sequences are SGDLS and YYNGEE. In nucleotides, the CDR3 is TGTGCCAGCAGCGTAGCCGACAGGGTCTCCTACGAGCAGTACTTC. The encoded protein is CASSVADRVSYEQYF.

The chain carries TRBV5-5 and TRBJ1-1, with 7 bases that match TRBD1. The V gene's germline CDR1 is SGHKS and CDR2 YYEKEE (reference sequence). The junction had 4 bases not matched to a gene; V was cut back by 4 bases and J by 4 bases. This CDR3 is built from 13 residues. The CDR3 here is CASSVDRVTEAFF. Written as DNA, the CDR3 is TGTGCCAGCAGCGTTGACAGGGTCACTGAAGCTTTCTTT.

CDR3 nucleotide sequence: TGTGCCAGCAGTGACTCGGACAGGGCGGCAGATACGCAGTATTTT. Amino acid sequence: CASSDSDRAADTQYF. The genes are TRBV6-4 and TRBJ2-3; 8 bases agree with TRBD1. V trimming: 0 bases; J trimming: 4 bases; junction bases outside the gene matches: 3. The CDR3 has 15 amino acids. Germline V gene lookup returns CDR1 MRHNA and CDR2 SNTAGT.

V usage is TRBV5-5 and J usage is TRBJ1-4, with D unresolved. The germline V gene encodes CDR1 SGHKS and CDR2 YYEKEE (reference sequence). The V and J ends lost 2 bases and 0 bases respectively, with 11 bases between them. CDR3 length: 16 amino acids. CDR3 coding DNA: TGTGCCAGCAGCTTACCTGACACAACAACTAATGAAAAACTGTTTTTT. The encoded protein is CASSLPDTTTNEKLFF.

The chain joins TRBV6-6 to TRBJ2-1; TRBD2 might be the D (6 bases). The germline V gene encodes CDR1 MNHNY and CDR2 SVGAGI (reference sequence). The CDR3 has 14 amino acids. The V end was cut by 7 bases, the J end by 4 bases, with 14 bases between. The DNA of the CDR3 is TGTGCCAGCAATCCGGGAGCTTTATACAATGAGCAGTTCTTC. It encodes CASNPGALYNEQFF.

CDR3 region: CASSPPVSMVAGALYEQYF. Written as DNA, the CDR3 is TGTGCCAGCTCACCACCGGTGTCAATGGTAGCGGGGGCCCTTTACGAGCAGTACTTC. The chain is built from TRBV18 and TRBJ2-7; TRBD2 matches at 9 bases. Germline loops: CDR1 KGHSH, CDR2 LQKENI. The CDR3 is 19 amino acids. V shed 0 bases, J shed 4 bases, and the junction held 16 bases outside the gene matches.

This chain links TRBV27 with TRBJ1-1; 9 nucleotides align to TRBD1. Germline V gives CDR1 MNHEY, CDR2 SMNVEV (reference sequence). This CDR3 comprises 16 residues. The V segment lost 5 bases and the J segment 0 bases; nucleotides outside the gene matches: 7. The CDR3 nucleotides are TGTGCCAGCAGTCTTTACAGGGGGCGAATGAACACTGAAGCTTTCTTT. It encodes CASSLYRGRMNTEAFF.

The chain links TRBV30 to TRBJ2-7; tentatively, D is TRBD1 (6 bases). Germline CDR1 is GTSNPN and CDR2 is SVGIG (reference sequence). The CDR3 runs to 15 residues. Deletions cut 1 base from V and 4 bases from J, with 17 bases between. The CDR3 loop is CAWSAPGVPSYEQYF. CDR3 DNA sequence: TGTGCCTGGAGTGCACCAGGGGTCCCCTCTTACGAGCAGTACTTC.

Only one count was recorded for this clone. The genes are TRBV6-5 and TRBJ1-4; D unresolved. The ends were cut back, 5 bases at V and 11 bases at J, with 12 bases in the middle. The germline gives CDR1 MNHEY, CDR2 SVGAGI. This CDR3 contains 12 residues. CDR3 sequence reads: CASSRGRDKLFF. CDR3 coding DNA: TGTGCCAGCAGTCGCGGGAGAGATAAACTGTTTTTT.

V gene TRBV4-1 combines with J gene TRBJ2-1; TRBD2 aligns across 10 bases. Germline lookup yields CDR1 MGHRA and CDR2 YSYEKL. V dropped 0 bases and J dropped 8; count of bases not matched to a gene: 13. The CDR3 length is 18 residues. The CDR3 sequence: CASSQDVLAGDLLYEQFF. CDR3 in DNA: TGCGCCAGCAGCCAAGATGTCCTAGCGGGAGACCTTCTCTATGAGCAGTTCTTC.

The genes are TRBV7-6 and TRBJ2-5, with 12 bases fitting TRBD1. Per the germline V gene, CDR1 is SGHVS and CDR2 is FNYEAQ. The trim removed 3 bases at V and 5 bases at J, leaving 7 bases unmatched. The CDR3 covers 16 residues. The CDR3 loop is CASSLPWDRGRETQYF. The CDR3 DNA reads TGTGCCAGCAGCTTGCCCTGGGACAGGGGGCGTGAGACCCAGTACTTC.

This clone was found once. The chain combines TRBV7-9 with TRBJ2-3, with D possibly matching TRBD2 (6 bases). CDR3 length equals 15 residues. Trimming stripped 5 bases from V and 2 bases from J, with 14 bases between. CDR1 and CDR2 from the germline V gene are SEHNR and FQNEAQ (reference sequence). The DNA of the CDR3 is TGTGCCAGCAGCGTCTGGGACTCCTACACAGATACGCAGTATTTT. Translated, it gives CASSVWDSYTDTQYF.

The chain has TRBV27 and TRBJ2-1; tentative D call: TRBD2 (6 bases). Looked up from germline, CDR1 is MNHEY and CDR2 is SMNVEV (reference sequence). The ends were cut back, 3 bases at V and 2 bases at J, with 11 bases in the middle. The CDR3 covers 15 residues. The CDR3 loop reads CASSLAGNPYNEQFF. As DNA, the CDR3 is TGTGCCAGCAGTTTGGCGGGGAACCCCTACAATGAGCAGTTCTTC.

The chain combines TRBV7-3 with TRBJ1-6; no definite D call. Trimming stripped 3 bases from V and 4 bases from J, with 10 bases between. The CDR3 spans 15 residues. The V gene's germline CDR1 is SGHTA and CDR2 FQGTGA. This chain's CDR3 is CASSLVRLYNSPLHF. CDR3 bases: TGTGCCAGCAGCTTGGTCAGATTGTATAATTCACCCCTCCACTTT. The variable domain in full, completed from reference TRBV7-3 and TRBJ1-6, reads GAGVSQTPSNKVTEKGKYVELRCDPISGHTALYWYRQSLGQGPEFLIYFQGTGAADDSGLPNDRFFAVRPEGSVSTLKIQRTERGDSAVYLCASSLVRLYNSPLHFGNGTRLTVT.

The chain employs TRBV6-1 and TRBJ1-1, with a weak D call TRBD1 (6 bases). The ends were cut back, 3 bases at V and 2 bases at J, with 10 bases in the middle. This CDR3 is built from 14 residues. Germline assignment: CDR1 MNHNS and CDR2 SASEGT. CDR3 amino acids: CASSEQTGNTEAFF. The CDR3 region has the DNA TGTGCCAGCAGTGAGCAGACAGGTAACACTGAAGCTTTCTTT.

The CDR3 DNA reads as TGTGCCAGCAGCTTGGCCGGGGGGACCAGCTATGGCTACACCTTC. The encoded protein is CASSLAGGTSYGYTF. J is TRBJ1-2 and V is TRBV5-4; D may be TRBD1 (5 bases). The CDR3 contains 15 residues. CDR1 SGHNT and CDR2 YYREEE come from the germline V gene (reference sequence). V shed 0 bases and J shed 4 bases, with 13 bases lying between them.

As regards this clone: A junction boundary mismatches the germline segment, possibly from a read error. The J gene is TRBJ2-4, the V gene TRBV2; 9 bases fit TRBD2. The CDR3 contains 16 residues. Germline assignment: CDR1 SNHLY and CDR2 FYNNEI. In DNA form, the CDR3 reads TGTGCCAGCAGTGAAGGGGCGGGAGGGTGGAAAAACAGTCAGTACTTC. Translating gives CASSEGAGGWKNSQYF.

In the case of this clone: One junction end disagrees with the germline gene, perhaps due to a read error. This chain connects TRBV7-9 to TRBJ2-3, with 9 nucleotides matching TRBD2. Germline V gene data show CDR1 as SEHNR and CDR2 as FQNEAQ (reference sequence). CDR3 length equals 15 residues. The CDR3 region is CSSSSRTSGTDTQYF. DNA for the CDR3: TGTTCCAGCAGCTCCCGGACTAGCGGCACAGATACGCAGTATTTT.

V usage is TRBV6-5 and J usage is TRBJ2-5; tentatively, D is TRBD1 (5 bases). Germline V gene sequence: CDR1 MNHEY, CDR2 SVGAGI. V dropped 0 bases and J dropped 7 bases, with 18 bases sitting between them. The length of the CDR3 is 16 residues. The CDR3, as DNA: TGTGCCAGCAGTTACTCACCGGACATTTCATCGGGGACCCAGTACTTC. Protein sequence: CASSYSPDISSGTQYF.